This T cell receptor (beta chain) was observed in a study of CD8 T cells in ankylosing spondylitis. General study results and limits: The clones that were linked to disease were reported to be significantly enriched in matched synovial fluid samples from ankylosing spondylitis patients. Typical of ankylosing spondylitis blood, it appeared, was a TCR beta motif of under 10 highly homologous variants.

This clonotype was counted a few times. The antigen is not known. With molecular barcodes, quantitative 5'-RACE was used to make the TCR beta libraries. A single record per CDR3 protein comes from TCRdb applying MiXCR to the 5' RACE reads. The sample lists some 340,000 distinct CDR3 sequences, roughly 15% occurring once. Trimming took 2 bases from V and 3 from J; bases not matched to a gene: 5. The CDR3 is 15 amino acids. Germline CDR1 reads SSHAT; CDR2 reads FNYEAQ (reference sequence). This sequence joins TRBV7-7 and TRBJ2-3; TRBD2 aligns across 7 bases. The sequenced material came from blood, either unsorted or a sorted T cell fraction (not recorded which). The origin of this receptor is a male donor with ankylosing spondylitis or in good health (not recorded which). The DNA for the CDR3 is TGTGCCAGCAGCTTAAGCGGGGACCGAACAGATACGCAGTATTTT. Protein sequence: CASSLSGDRTDTQYF.